This entry lists 24 T cell receptor beta chains sequenced from one sample in a study of T cell responses to AZD1222 COVID-19 vaccine. TCRdb's copy holds only in-frame clones and misses some; the assay was immunoSEQ multiplex PCR. The data contain 100,000 to 120,000 clones, around 90% of them seen just once; the ten biggest clones take up 7% to 10%. The sequences come from peripheral blood, collected on day 0 of AZD1222 vaccination. These receptor sequences come from an adult in good health.

The chain uses TRBV28 and TRBJ1-6; possible D gene TRBD1, 5 bases. There are 18 residues in the CDR3. Trimming took off 8 bases at V and 3 bases at J, with 23 bases between the two ends. CDR1 is MDHEN and CDR2 is SYDVKM in the germline V gene. DNA for the CDR3: TGTGCCAGCGCCAACCCCGAGGTAGGGGACTTCTATAATTCACCCCTCCACTTT. This translates into CASANPEVGDFYNSPLHF. Combining the CDR3 with reference TRBV28 and TRBJ1-6 gives the whole variable domain DVKVTQSSRYLVKRTGEKVFLECVQDMDHENMFWYRQDPGLGLRLIYFSYDVKMKEKGDIPEGYSVSREKKERFSLILESASTNQTSMYLCASANPEVGDFYNSPLHFGNGTRLTVT.

CDR3 protein: CASSQLAGTYNEQFF. Written as DNA, the CDR3 is TGTGCCAGCAGTCAACTAGCGGGAACTTACAATGAGCAGTTCTTC. The chain employs TRBV6-2 or TRBV6-3 and TRBJ2-1; 10 bases align to TRBD2. Germline V CDR1 and CDR2: MNHEY, SVGEGT. V lost 5 bases and J lost 4; bases outside the gene matches: 5. The CDR3 contains 15 residues.

This clone was counted between two and nine times. The chain links TRBV6-2 or TRBV6-3 to TRBJ1-5, with 7 bases aligning to TRBD1. CDR1 is MNHEY, CDR2 SVGEGT, per germline. This CDR3 is built from 16 residues. V was clipped by 2 bases and J by 5 bases; unmatched bases: 9. The CDR3 here is CASSYINRGKDQPQHF. CDR3 DNA sequence: TGTGCCAGCAGTTACATAAACAGGGGTAAGGATCAGCCCCAGCATTTT.

The V call is TRBV7-3, the J call TRBJ2-7; D not certain. CDR3 length: 14 amino acids. Looked up from germline, CDR1 is SGHTA and CDR2 is FQGTGA. The V gene lost 1 base and the J gene lost 5 bases, with 12 bases spanning the gap. The CDR3 loop reads CASSLNGRRDEQYF. CDR3 DNA sequence: TGTGCCAGCAGCTTAAACGGTCGGCGCGACGAGCAGTACTTC.

This rearrangement joins TRBV24-1 to TRBJ1-2, with D uncertain. The CDR3 contains 13 residues. Germline V gene lookup returns CDR1 KGHDR and CDR2 SFDVKD. V lost 4 bases and J lost 4, with 9 bases in between. For the CDR3, the DNA is TGTGCCACCAGTGACCCTCCCTCCTATGGCTACACCTTC. This gives the protein CATSDPPSYGYTF.

The rearrangement joins TRBV10-3 to TRBJ1-2; no definite D call. V was pared by 7 bases and J by 4 bases, with 13 bases between. Per germline, CDR1 ENHRY and CDR2 SYGVKD. CDR3 length equals 13 residues. CDR3: CAIKGEIVYGYTF. CDR3 DNA: TGTGCCATCAAGGGAGAGATCGTCTATGGCTACACCTTC.

The rearrangement uses TRBV5-1 and TRBJ2-2; D unresolved. CDR3 length equals 13 residues. Trimming removed 6 bases at V and 5 bases at J, with 11 bases between. Germline CDR1 and CDR2: SGHRS and YFSETQ. CDR3 loop: CASKMGSTGELFF. CDR3 DNA sequence: TGCGCCAGCAAGATGGGGTCGACCGGGGAGCTGTTTTTT.

The V call is TRBV3-1 (or the pseudogene TRBV3-2), the J call TRBJ1-4, with D tentatively TRBD1 (5 bases). Trimming took off 0 bases at V and 8 bases at J, with 16 bases between the two ends. The CDR3 is 16 residues long. Germline CDR1 is LGHDT and CDR2 is YNNKEL (reference sequence). The CDR3 DNA is TGTGCCAGCAGCCAAGATCTTGGCAGGTGGGACGAAAAACTGTTTTTT. Residues: CASSQDLGRWDEKLFF.

The chain is built from TRBV5-4 and TRBJ2-2; D uncertain. The CDR3 spans 16 residues. Germline V gene lookup returns CDR1 SGHNT and CDR2 YYREEE (reference sequence). Trimming took 0 bases from V and 3 from J, leaving 12 bases between them. The CDR3 region is CASSLAGRLDTGELFF. Here the CDR3 DNA reads TGTGCCAGCAGCTTGGCCGGAAGGTTGGACACCGGGGAGCTGTTTTTT.

This chain links TRBV4-1 with TRBJ2-1, with TRBD2 matching over 9 bases. The V and J ends lost 3 bases and 10 bases, in that order; junction bases with no gene match: 13. The CDR3 runs 16 residues. Germline CDR1 and CDR2: MGHRA and YSYEKL. CDR3: CASSHIAGAVSSEQFF. As DNA, the CDR3 is TGCGCCAGCAGCCACATAGCGGGAGCGGTATCTTCAGAGCAGTTCTTC.

The rearrangement links TRBV21-1 to TRBJ1-2. TRBV21-1 is classified as a pseudogene. The CDR3 runs to 12 residues. The CDR3 nucleotides are TGTGCCGGCGGGGGGGTCGTTTCTGGCTACACCTTC. It yields the protein CAGGGVVSGYTF.

V and J are TRBV29-1 and TRBJ2-3; a weak D match, TRBD2 (5 bases). The CDR3 spans 13 residues. V was trimmed by 4 bases and J by 5 bases, leaving 13 bases between them. Germline CDR1 is SQVTM and CDR2 is ANQGSEA. The DNA of the CDR3 is TGCAGCGTTGCGGCGGGCCGTAGAGATACGCAGTATTTT. Translation gives CSVAAGRRDTQYF.

The chain employs TRBV2 and TRBJ2-1, with 9 bases matching TRBD2. The J segment lost 3 bases and the V segment lost 6 bases, leaving 6 bases of the junction unmatched. CDR1 and CDR2 from the germline V gene are SNHLY and FYNNEI. There are 15 residues in the CDR3. DNA for the CDR3: TGTGCCAGCAGGAGCATGACTAGCGGCTACAATGAGCAGTTCTTC. Translating gives CASRSMTSGYNEQFF. Using reference TRBV2 and TRBJ2-1 for the parts outside the CDR3, the full variable domain is EPEVTQTPSHQVTQMGQEVILRCVPISNHLYFYWYRQILGQKVEFLVSFYNNEISEKSEIFDDQFSVERPDGSNFTLKIRSTKLEDSAMYFCASRSMTSGYNEQFFGPGTRLTVL.

V and J are TRBV6-5 and TRBJ2-3; 9 positions agree with TRBD1. V dropped 5 bases and J dropped 4; count of bases not matched to a gene: 7. Germline assignment: CDR1 MNHEY and CDR2 SVGAGI. The CDR3 runs 15 residues. The CDR3 loop is CASSRTGEVADTQYF. CDR3 coding DNA: TGTGCCAGCAGTCGGACAGGGGAGGTCGCAGATACGCAGTATTTT.

The chain carries TRBV19 and TRBJ1-2, with a possible D match to TRBD1 (5 bases). This CDR3 contains 15 residues. Trimming took off 7 bases at V and 4 bases at J, with 19 bases between the two ends. From germline, CDR1 is LNHDA and CDR2 SQIVND (reference sequence). The CDR3 nucleotides are TGTGCCAGTACCCCAAGGTGGAGGGGCGGCTATGGCTACACCTTC. Protein: CASTPRWRGGYGYTF.

The V and J genes are TRBV9 and TRBJ2-7; D is unclear. The germline V gene encodes CDR1 SGDLS and CDR2 YYNGEE. V shed 4 bases and J shed 2 bases, with 25 bases lying between them. The CDR3 has 18 amino acids. The CDR3 spells CASSPHSDGPARTYEQYF. Written as DNA, the CDR3 is TGTGCCAGCAGCCCCCATTCCGACGGCCCAGCCCGAACCTACGAGCAGTACTTC.

The CDR3 bases are TGTGCCAGTAGCCCGGGACTAGCGGATACAGATACGCAGTATTTT. Translation: CASSPGLADTDTQYF. The genes are TRBV19 and TRBJ2-3; 11 bases are shared with TRBD2. J lost 3 bases, V lost 6 bases, and 5 bases had no gene match. Germline V CDR1 and CDR2: LNHDA, SQIVND (reference sequence). CDR3 length equals 15 residues.

The chain couples TRBV7-6 to TRBJ1-3; 9 bases fit TRBD1. The germline gives CDR1 SGHVS, CDR2 FNYEAQ. The V and J ends lost 0 bases and 4 bases, in that order; junction bases with no gene match: 10. The CDR3 consists of 18 residues. The CDR3 nucleotides read TGTGCCAGCAGCTTAGCCCCTCCGGGACAGGGAGGCGGAAACACCATATATTTT. Translated: CASSLAPPGQGGGNTIYF.

The rearrangement joins TRBV29-1 to TRBJ2-7; 13 bases agree with TRBD2. Germline V CDR1 and CDR2: SQVTM, ANQGSEA. The CDR3 extends over 15 amino acids. Germline trimming cut 4 bases from V and 2 bases from J; bases unmatched to any gene: 5. This chain's CDR3 is CSVVRGLAGTYEQYF. The CDR3 DNA reads TGCAGCGTTGTTCGGGGACTAGCGGGAACCTACGAGCAGTACTTC.

The chain is built from TRBV9 and TRBJ2-1; D may be TRBD2 (6 bases). This CDR3 is built from 14 residues. V lost 4 bases to trimming and J lost 3 bases, with 11 bases between them. CDR1 is SGDLS, CDR2 YYNGEE, per germline. This CDR3 reads CASSPLTSYNEQFF. CDR3 DNA sequence: TGTGCCAGCAGCCCCCTGACTAGCTACAATGAGCAGTTCTTC.

The chain uses TRBV30 and TRBJ1-1, with D unresolved. The V end was cut by 3 bases, the J end by 5 bases, with 13 bases between. Germline values: CDR1 GTSNPN, CDR2 SVGIG (reference sequence). CDR3 length: 13 residues. The CDR3 sequence: CAWSGVVNTEAFF. The DNA of the CDR3 is TGTGCCTGGAGCGGGGTTGTAAATACTGAAGCTTTCTTT. The full variable domain, its missing parts supplied by reference TRBV30 and TRBJ1-1, is SQTIHQWPATLVQPVGSPLSLECTVEGTSNPNLYWYRQAAGRGLQLLFYSVGIGQISSEVPQNLSASRPQDRQFILSSKKLLLSDSGFYLCAWSGVVNTEAFFGQGTRLTVV.

The CDR3 region has the DNA TGTGCCAGCAGCCAAGATATGGGTCGTGGCGGGAGGTTCTACAATGAGCAGTTCTTC. It specifies CASSQDMGRGGRFYNEQFF. This chain links TRBV14 with TRBJ2-1; 8 bases agree with TRBD2. The V and J ends lost 0 bases and 3 bases, in that order; junction bases with no gene match: 13. The V gene's germline CDR1 is SGHDN and CDR2 FVKESK. The CDR3 is 19 residues long.

The chain uses TRBV19 and TRBJ2-2, with D tentatively TRBD1 (5 bases). The V end was cut by 2 bases, the J end by 6 bases, with 10 bases between. Per germline, CDR1 LNHDA and CDR2 SQIVND (reference sequence). The CDR3 sequence is 14 residues long. This CDR3 is CASSISRVAGELFF. In nucleotides, the CDR3 is TGTGCCAGTAGTATATCCAGGGTTGCCGGGGAGCTGTTTTTT. Full variable domain (remainder filled in from reference TRBV19 and TRBJ2-2): DGGITQSPKYLFRKEGQNVTLSCEQNLNHDAMYWYRQDPGQGLRLIYYSQIVNDFQKGDIAEGYSVSREKKESFPLTVTSAQKNPTAFYLCASSISRVAGELFFGEGSRLTVL.

The chain recombines TRBV23-1 with TRBJ2-5; 9 bases align to TRBD1. TRBV23-1 is known as an ORF, though its function is uncertain. Trimming at V came to 0 bases and at J to 2 bases, leaving 10 bases not matched to a gene. This CDR3 has 18 residues. The CDR3 sequence: CASSQSRPRQGDQETQYF. The CDR3 nucleotides are TGCGCCAGCAGTCAATCACGCCCGAGACAGGGGGATCAAGAGACCCAGTACTTC.